This TCR beta chain was identified in a study of blood T cells in healthy people across ages. Combining a sample-barcoded 5' primer with a J-beta primer mix, a second PCR ran for roughly 6 to 12 cycles. TCRdb re-derived calls from the 5' RACE reads in MiXCR, one entry per CDR3 protein. The data contain 750,000 to 950,000 distinct CDR3 sequences, 20% to 30% of them singletons. Samples each yielded at least 5.5 micrograms of total RNA. V was trimmed by 5 bases and J by 7 bases, leaving 10 bases between them. Germline lookup yields CDR1 SGHNT and CDR2 YYREEE (reference sequence). This CDR3 region has 12 residues. These data also formed part of another study, on T cells of mothers and their children. From that second work: Healthy Caucasian mothers, a few in number, and their six children were the donors.

This receptor was obtained from a boy aged 5-17 years in good health. The sample taken for sequencing was blood. V is TRBV5-4 and J is TRBJ2-4; possible D gene TRBD2, 5 bases. CDR3 region: CASSERENIQYF. The CDR3 region has the DNA TGTGCCAGCAGTGAAAGGGAGAACATTCAGTACTTC.